Listed here are 9 T cell receptor beta chains from one sample, sequenced in a study of CD8 T cells in ankylosing spondylitis (TCRdb year 2017). Receptor libraries were prepared by 5' RACE. The run used an Illumina HiSeq 2500. Through fastp at Q25 and MiXCR, TCRdb rebuilt clones from the public reads, retaining in-frame beta chains. Rows merge per CDR3 protein into single entries with the most common DNA and genes. Recorded for this sample are 150,000 to 200,000 distinct CDR3 sequences; 9.5% to 15% of them occurred a single time. Clones ranked in the top ten supply more than 15% of the sample. The sequenced sample was blood, either unsorted or a sorted T cell fraction (not recorded which). Source of these receptors: a male donor with ankylosing spondylitis or in good health (not recorded which).

CDR3 in DNA: TGTGCCAGCAGCTTAAGGGAGGTCCGCACAGATACGCAGTATTTT. As protein: CASSLREVRTDTQYF. The chain uses TRBV7-9 and TRBJ2-3; D possibly corresponds to TRBD2 (6 bases). V was shortened by 2 bases and J by 1 base, with 10 bases between the two germline ends. The CDR3 runs 15 residues. Germline lookup yields CDR1 SEHNR and CDR2 FQNEAQ (reference sequence). The whole variable domain, remainder taken from reference TRBV7-9 and TRBJ2-3, is DTGVSQNPRHKITKRGQNVTFRCDPISEHNRLYWYRQTLGQGPEFLTYFQNEAQLEKSRLLSDRFSAERPKGSFSTLEIQRTEQGDSAMYLCASSLREVRTDTQYFGPGTRLTVL.

This chain links TRBV11-2 with TRBJ2-7; 9 nucleotides align to TRBD2. The CDR3 has 15 amino acids. Germline CDR1 reads SGHAT; CDR2 reads FQNNGV. Trimming took 6 bases from V and 3 from J; bases not matched to a gene: 9. The DNA for the CDR3 is TGTGCCAGCAGTTCCATAGCGGGGGCCCACTACGAGCAGTACTTC. This sequence encodes CASSSIAGAHYEQYF.

This clonotype has just a few counts. The V call is TRBV7-2, the J call TRBJ1-1, with D unresolved. This CDR3 comprises 13 residues. V shed 1 base and J shed 6 bases, with 9 bases lying between them. From germline, CDR1 is SGHTA and CDR2 FQGNSA. The DNA for the CDR3 is TGTGCCAGCAGCTTAGAAGGGTACCCTGAAGCTTTCTTT. Its translation is CASSLEGYPEAFF.

This clonotype has ten or more counts. V gene TRBV12-3 or TRBV12-4 combines with J gene TRBJ2-1; unclear D gene. V shed 0 bases and J shed 6 bases, with 3 bases lying between them. CDR3 length: 12 residues. In DNA, the CDR3 is TGTGCCAGCAGTTTAGCGTCCAATGAGCAGTTCTTC. It yields the protein CASSLASNEQFF.

The rearrangement links TRBV7-9 to TRBJ1-2; no reliable D call. Per the germline V gene, CDR1 is SEHNR and CDR2 is FQNEAQ (reference sequence). Trimming took 7 bases from V and 0 from J, leaving 15 bases between them. The CDR3 loop spans 15 amino acids. The CDR3 sequence is CASTQPQSTNYGYTF. The CDR3 coding sequence is TGTGCCAGCACCCAGCCTCAATCCACTAACTATGGCTACACCTTC.

This clonotype was found many times. This rearrangement joins TRBV4-1 to TRBJ2-2; D is undetermined. CDR3 length equals 12 residues. V was trimmed by 4 bases and J by 3 bases, leaving 3 bases between them. Looked up from germline, CDR1 is MGHRA and CDR2 is YSYEKL. This chain's CDR3 is CASSLDTGELFF. The DNA of the CDR3 is TGCGCCAGCAGCCTCGACACCGGGGAGCTGTTTTTT.

This clonotype showed up just a few times. The chain combines TRBV5-6 with TRBJ2-1; 12 bases match TRBD2. V gave up 0 bases and J gave up 5 bases; unmatched junction bases: 6. Germline CDR1 reads SGHDT; CDR2 reads YYEEEE. The CDR3 loop spans 17 amino acids. DNA of the CDR3: TGTGCCAGCAGCTTGGCGGCTAGCGGGAGGGCGGACAATGAGCAGTTCTTC. Translated, it gives CASSLAASGRADNEQFF. The full variable domain, its missing parts supplied by reference TRBV5-6 and TRBJ2-1, is DAGVTQSPTHLIKTRGQQVTLRCSPKSGHDTVSWYQQALGQGPQFIFQYYEEEERQRGNFPDRFSGHQFPNYSSELNVNALLLGDSALYLCASSLAASGRADNEQFFGPGTRLTVL.

This clonotype was seen only a few times. The rearrangement uses TRBV7-9 and TRBJ2-1; TRBD1 might be the D (6 bases). The germline V and J ends were trimmed by 7 bases and 4 bases, with 14 bases remaining between them. This CDR3 has 14 residues. Germline lookup yields CDR1 SEHNR and CDR2 FQNEAQ (reference sequence). The CDR3 nucleotides read TGTGCCAGCACCCCCGGGACAAATTACAATGAGCAGTTCTTC. It translates to CASTPGTNYNEQFF. Full variable domain (rest looked up from reference TRBV7-9 and TRBJ2-1): DTGVSQNPRHKITKRGQNVTFRCDPISEHNRLYWYRQTLGQGPEFLTYFQNEAQLEKSRLLSDRFSAERPKGSFSTLEIQRTEQGDSAMYLCASTPGTNYNEQFFGPGTRLTVL.

V usage is TRBV11-2 and J usage is TRBJ2-1; 9 bases align to TRBD1. Germline CDR1 SGHAT, CDR2 FQNNGV. This CDR3 is built from 14 residues. The trim removed 4 bases at V and 8 bases at J, leaving 6 bases unmatched. CDR3 sequence: CASSSGTGKYEQFF. In nucleotides, the CDR3 is TGTGCCAGCAGCTCCGGGACAGGGAAGTATGAGCAGTTCTTC.